Listed below are T cell receptor beta chains from one sample, sequenced in a study of cytomegalovirus exposure and HLA in healthy donors. TCRdb's table, derived via immunoSEQ multiplex PCR, lists solely in-frame clones and lacks some. The profile covers more than 95,000 clones, with around 80% appearing a single time and under 9.5% taken by the ten largest. The sequenced sample consisted of PBMCs. The source of these receptors is a woman aged 45 to 65 in good health and CMV-seropositive. The CDR3 runs from the conserved cysteine through the conserved F or W. The order of the fields is J gene, V gene, clone size, D gene, CDR3 DNA, CDR3 protein. D genes are given only for firm matches. Expanded clones are given a class, and other clones once, few, many or no size at all.

TRBJ2-1 | TRBV4-3 | . | TRBD2 | TGCGCCAGCAGCCAAATGGGACTAGCGGGTTTTTCCTACAATGAGCAGTTCTTC | CASSQMGLAGFSYNEQFF
TRBJ1-2 | TRBV7-9 | . | . | TGTTCCAGCAGCTTACGTCGCGCTCTATCGGGGGATTCCTATGGCTACACCTTC | CSSSLRRALSGDSYGYTF
TRBJ2-5 | TRBV7-2 | few | . | TGTGCCAGCAGCTTGGTACTAGGGATCCAAGAGACCCAGTACTTC | CASSLVLGIQETQYF
TRBJ1-5 | TRBV7-2 | few | . | TGTGCCAGCAGCTTATATCAGGGGAGCAATCAGCCCCAGCATTTT | CASSLYQGSNQPQHF
TRBJ2-1 | TRBV7-2 | . | . | TGTGCCAGCAGCTTAGTCCCGGGTTACAATGAGCAGTTCTTC | CASSLVPGYNEQFF
TRBJ2-7 | TRBV6-5 | . | . | TGTGCCAGCAAGGGGGACGCAGGGTTCATCTACGAGCAGTACTTC | CASKGDAGFIYEQYF
TRBJ2-1 | TRBV27 | . | TRBD1 | TGTGCCAGCAGACGGACAGGGGAGCAGTTCTTC | CASRRTGEQFF
TRBJ1-1 | TRBV7-8 | . | . | TGTGCCAGCAGCTACCAACGGAGGGGCACTGAAGCTTTCTTT | CASSYQRRGTEAFF
TRBJ2-5 | TRBV20-1 | . | . | TGCAGTGGTTGGGAGCAAGAGACCCAGTACTTC | CSGWEQETQYF
TRBJ1-2 | TRBV7-2 | few | TRBD1 | TGTGCCAGCAGCTTAGGGGGACAGGGGGCCTATGGCTACACCTTC | CASSLGGQGAYGYTF